The 30 T cell receptor beta chains in this list originate from one sample, sequenced in a study of vaccination and CD4 T cells after COVID-19. Specified treatment: roughly 10-day PBMC culture with coronavirus spike peptide pools or control peptides (ViraFEST assay). Cultured CD4+ T cell DNA was sequenced using the Oncomine TCR Beta short-read assay. TCRdb analysed the PCR reads with MiXCR anew, one entry per CDR3 protein. The sample holds 19,000 or so distinct CDR3 sequences; about three quarters are singletons and the top ten take 17%. These receptors are not linked to any known antigen. Source: CD4+ T cells from blood, cultured in vitro, taken after SARS-CoV-2 vaccination. The receptors originated from a human donor who received a COVID-19 vaccine.

The chain combines TRBV7-2 with TRBJ2-3, with 7 nucleotides matching TRBD1. Germline V lookup: CDR1 SGHTA, CDR2 FQGNSA. Trimming took 5 bases from V and 9 from J; bases not matched to a gene: 5. The CDR3 length is 12 residues. The CDR3 region has the DNA TGTGCCAGCAGCCCGAGGGGGCGCACGCAGTATTTT. As protein: CASSPRGRTQYF.

The chain recombines TRBV7-6 with TRBJ2-3; 10 bases fit TRBD2. The ends lost 0 bases at V and 4 bases at J; junction bases unmatched: 1. The CDR3 is 15 residues long. The germline gives CDR1 SGHVS, CDR2 FNYEAQ. CDR3 nucleotides: TGTGCCAGCAGCTTAGCAGGGACTAGCGCAGATACGCAGTATTTT. It yields the protein CASSLAGTSADTQYF.

This clonotype was detected once. The chain has TRBV6-1 and TRBJ1-1; 7 bases fit TRBD1. Germline V lookup: CDR1 MNHNS, CDR2 SASEGT. The trim removed 7 bases at V and 0 bases at J, leaving 5 bases unmatched. CDR3 length equals 14 residues. The CDR3 loop is CASNRGGLNTEAFF. Here the CDR3 DNA reads TGTGCCAGCAACCGAGGGGGCTTGAACACTGAAGCTTTCTTT.

The V and J genes are TRBV12-3 or TRBV12-4 and TRBJ1-1, with D maybe TRBD1 (5 bases). Trimming cost V 6 bases and J 11 bases, with 19 bases left between them. CDR3 length: 13 residues. The CDR3 sequence: CASSLKTGLGAFF. The CDR3 coding sequence is TGTGCCAGCAGCCTCAAAACAGGTTTAGGCGCTTTCTTT.

The V and J genes are TRBV20-1 and TRBJ2-2, with unresolved D. Trimming cost V 7 bases and J 8 bases, with 14 bases left between them. The CDR3 extends over 12 amino acids. CDR1 and CDR2 from the germline V gene are DFQATT and SNEGSKA (reference sequence). CDR3 sequence reads: CSVVAGMGELFF. In DNA, the CDR3 is TGCAGTGTAGTAGCTGGGATGGGGGAGCTGTTTTTT.

This chain joins TRBV5-1 and TRBJ1-6; D uncertain. The germline gives CDR1 SGHRS, CDR2 YFSETQ. This CDR3 contains 16 residues. The ends were cut back, 0 bases at V and 0 bases at J, with 7 bases in the middle. CDR3 residues: CASSLDGSSYNSPLHF. CDR3 bases: TGCGCCAGCAGCTTGGACGGGAGCTCCTATAATTCACCCCTCCACTTT.

V is TRBV19 and J is TRBJ1-2, with TRBD1 identical over 9 bases. Per the germline V gene, CDR1 is LNHDA and CDR2 is SQIVND (reference sequence). CDR3 size: 15 residues. With 5 bases clipped from V and 1 base from J, the junction kept 5 bases outside the gene matches. Here the CDR3 DNA reads TGTGCCAGTAGTTTCCGGGACAGGGATAACTATGGCTACACCTTC. Translated: CASSFRDRDNYGYTF.

The V call is TRBV5-4, the J call TRBJ2-4; TRBD1 aligns across 7 bases. Germline V gene data show CDR1 as SGHNT and CDR2 as YYREEE (reference sequence). The CDR3 is made up of 15 amino acids. Trimming took 0 bases from V and 2 from J; bases not matched to a gene: 2. CDR3 loop: CASSLGGGSKNIQYF. The DNA of the CDR3 is TGTGCCAGCAGCTTGGGAGGGGGCTCCAAAAACATTCAGTACTTC. Supplemented by reference TRBV5-4 and TRBJ2-4, the full variable domain reads ETGVTQSPTHLIKTRGQQVTLRCSSQSGHNTVSWYQQALGQGPQFIFQYYREEENGRGNFPPRFSGLQFPNYSSELNVNALELDDSALYLCASSLGGGSKNIQYFGAGTRLSVL.

The chain employs TRBV7-8 and TRBJ2-3; D is perhaps TRBD1 (5 bases). V was pared by 1 base and J by 2 bases, with 13 bases between. CDR1 is SGHVS and CDR2 is FQNEAQ in the germline V gene. The CDR3 runs to 16 residues. The DNA of the CDR3 is TGTGCCAGCAGCTTAGGGAGACTCAGGGCCACAGATACGCAGTATTTT. Its translation: CASSLGRLRATDTQYF.

This chain joins TRBV14 and TRBJ1-1; the D is unclear. CDR1 is SGHDN and CDR2 is FVKESK in the germline V gene. CDR3 length: 16 residues. V lost 0 bases and J lost 1, with 12 bases in between. CDR3 sequence: CASSQDEGEGNTEAFF. The CDR3 nucleotides read TGTGCCAGCAGCCAAGATGAGGGTGAGGGGAACACTGAAGCTTTCTTT.

This clonotype was seen a handful of times. The rearrangement joins TRBV12-5 to TRBJ1-1, with 8 bases aligning to TRBD1. The CDR3 length is 16 residues. Germline CDR1 is LGHNT and CDR2 is FRNRAP. The J segment lost 1 base and the V segment lost 2 bases, leaving 6 bases of the junction unmatched. Here the CDR3 DNA reads TGTGCTAGTGGTTTGCTTGCCCAGGGGGCGAACACTGAAGCTTTCTTT. Translating gives CASGLLAQGANTEAFF.

This chain connects TRBV6-1 to TRBJ1-6; TRBD1 matches at 7 bases. This CDR3 has 16 amino acids. J gave up 8 bases and V 0 bases, and 7 bases lay outside the gene matches. Germline lookup yields CDR1 MNHNS and CDR2 SASEGT. CDR3 DNA sequence: TGTGCCAGCAGTGAAGCAAGGGGGCGCCCCTATTCACCCCTCCACTTT. Its protein product is CASSEARGRPYSPLHF.

This chain links TRBV2 with TRBJ1-5, with D hard to call. Germline-derived CDR1 and CDR2 are SNHLY and FYNNEI. V was cut by 3 bases and J by 7 bases, with 10 bases left in between. There are 13 residues in the CDR3. The CDR3 bases are TGTGCCAGCAGTGATAATGTCCCACAGCCCCAGCATTTT. It is translated as CASSDNVPQPQHF.

This chain joins TRBV12-3 or TRBV12-4 and TRBJ2-4, with TRBD2 identical over 13 bases. Germline trimming cut 5 bases from V and 0 bases from J; bases unmatched to any gene: 10. The CDR3 loop spans 19 amino acids. CDR3 sequence reads: CASSPPGLAGLGAKNIQYF. The CDR3 nucleotides are TGTGCCAGCAGTCCCCCGGGACTAGCGGGGCTAGGAGCCAAAAACATTCAGTACTTC.

A few counts support this clonotype. The chain has TRBV20-1 and TRBJ1-5; 8 bases match TRBD1. This CDR3 contains 12 residues. With 6 bases clipped from V and 16 bases from J, the junction kept 14 bases outside the gene matches. CDR1 and CDR2 from the germline V gene are DFQATT and SNEGSKA (reference sequence). Here the CDR3 DNA reads TGCAGTGCCCCAGGACAGGGTCGGATGAAACATTTT. Residues: CSAPGQGRMKHF.

The chain is built from TRBV11-3 and TRBJ1-2, with TRBD1 matching over 9 bases. J gave up 3 bases and V 1 base, and 9 bases lay outside the gene matches. There are 17 residues in the CDR3. CDR1 is SGHNT, CDR2 YENEEA, per germline. CDR3 bases: TGTGCCAGCAGCTTAGCCACAGGGGGCTGGTCCTACTATGGCTACACCTTC. Translation: CASSLATGGWSYYGYTF. Full variable domain (rest looked up from reference TRBV11-3 and TRBJ1-2): EAGVVQSPRYKIIEKKQPVAFWCNPISGHNTLYWYLQNLGQGPELLIRYENEEAVDDSQLPKDRFSAERLKGVDSTLKIQPAELGDSAVYLCASSLATGGWSYYGYTFGSGTRLTVV.

The V gene is TRBV30, the J gene TRBJ1-6, with D possibly being TRBD1 (6 bases). This CDR3 contains 15 residues. Germline CDR1 reads GTSNPN; CDR2 reads SVGIG (reference sequence). The ends were cut back, 1 base at V and 8 bases at J, with 15 bases in the middle. In DNA form, the CDR3 reads TGTGCCTGGAGTGCCGCAGGGGTACGGTATTCACCCCTCCACTTT. This codes for CAWSAAGVRYSPLHF.

In its sample, this clonotype was seen a few times. The rearrangement uses TRBV6-1 and TRBJ1-3; D gene unclear. CDR1 is MNHNS, CDR2 SASEGT, per germline. The V gene lost 0 bases and the J gene lost 0 bases, with 12 bases spanning the gap. The CDR3 length is 17 residues. The CDR3 nucleotides read TGTGCCAGCAGTGAAGCTTTGGGGTTTATCTCTGGAAACACCATATATTTT. Encoded protein: CASSEALGFISGNTIYF.

The chain joins TRBV27 to TRBJ1-1, with 9 nucleotides matching TRBD1. V was pared by 6 bases and J by 1 base, with 3 bases of the junction left unmatched. Germline lookup yields CDR1 MNHEY and CDR2 SMNVEV (reference sequence). This CDR3 region has 14 residues. This CDR3 is CASRRTGENTEAFF. CDR3 bases: TGTGCCAGCAGGAGGACAGGGGAGAACACTGAAGCTTTCTTT.

This sequence joins TRBV12-3 or TRBV12-4 and TRBJ1-2, with a tentative D call TRBD1 (5 bases). V shed 4 bases and J shed 4 bases, with 10 bases lying between them. The CDR3 is 13 amino acids. CDR3 DNA sequence: TGTGCCAGCAGTTCGGGACGGACCTATGGCTACACCTTC. Protein product: CASSSGRTYGYTF.

The gene calls are TRBV25-1 and TRBJ2-3; maybe TRBD2 (6 bases). Germline V gene sequence: CDR1 MGHDK, CDR2 SYGVNS. Trimming took off 3 bases at V and 0 bases at J, with 10 bases between the two ends. The CDR3 covers 15 residues. CDR3 residues: CASSDRGLSTDTQYF. The CDR3 bases are TGTGCCAGCAGTGATCGGGGACTTAGCACAGATACGCAGTATTTT.

The chain recombines TRBV20-1 with TRBJ1-2; TRBD1 is a possible D gene (6 bases). Germline V lookup: CDR1 DFQATT, CDR2 SNEGSKA (reference sequence). The CDR3 consists of 13 residues. Trimming took 3 bases from V and 4 from J, leaving 12 bases between them. CDR3 sequence: CSARIGQIYGYTF. The CDR3 DNA is TGCAGTGCTAGGATCGGACAGATCTATGGCTACACCTTC.

The chain is built from TRBV7-2 and TRBJ2-4; 12 nucleotides match TRBD1. Germline trimming cut 1 base from V and 7 bases from J; bases unmatched to any gene: 5. The CDR3 contains 16 residues. Germline assignment: CDR1 SGHTA and CDR2 FQGNSA. The CDR3 spells CASSLGGQGAVNIQYF. In nucleotides, the CDR3 is TGTGCCAGCAGCTTAGGGGGACAGGGGGCAGTTAACATTCAGTACTTC.

The genes are TRBV7-9 and TRBJ1-5; the match to TRBD1 covers 11 bases. The CDR3 runs 15 residues. V trimming: 5 bases; J trimming: 4 bases; junction bases outside the gene matches: 4. Looked up from germline, CDR1 is SEHNR and CDR2 is FQNEAQ (reference sequence). The CDR3 coding sequence is TGTGCCAGCAGCCGGACAGGGGGCCCGAATCAGCCCCAGCATTTT. Its translation: CASSRTGGPNQPQHF.

This chain's CDR3 is CSVHRGSPHTDTQYF. The CDR3, as DNA: TGCAGTGTACACCGTGGCTCACCGCACACAGATACGCAGTATTTT. The gene calls are TRBV20-1 and TRBJ2-3; no clear D. The CDR3 contains 15 residues. CDR1 and CDR2 (germline): DFQATT, SNEGSKA (reference sequence). The V and J ends lost 7 bases and 2 bases respectively, with 19 bases between them.

This clonotype was detected only once. The V gene is TRBV2, the J gene TRBJ2-3; D unclear. Deletions cut 5 bases from V and 0 bases from J, with 12 bases between. The CDR3 sequence is 15 residues long. Germline CDR1 SNHLY, CDR2 FYNNEI. CDR3 sequence reads: CASSSRLISTDTQYF. In DNA form, the CDR3 reads TGTGCCAGCAGTTCTAGACTGATTAGCACAGATACGCAGTATTTT.

This clonotype was seen more than once but under ten times. The chain links TRBV21-1 to TRBJ1-2; TRBD1, the table's D call, was not compared with the DNA. TRBV21-1 is shown as a pseudogene. CDR3 size: 13 residues. The CDR3 region is CASTHRAGYGYTF. CDR3 DNA sequence: TGTGCCAGCACCCACAGGGCGGGATATGGCTACACCTTC.

This clonotype was seen a handful of times. The chain joins TRBV19 to TRBJ1-4; D gene uncertain. V gave up 3 bases and J gave up 8 bases, with 13 bases separating them. Germline CDR1 LNHDA, CDR2 SQIVND (reference sequence). The CDR3 length is 14 residues. The CDR3 DNA sequence: TGTGCCAGTAGTATTAGTACATCTGGAGAAAAACTGTTTTTT. Protein product: CASSISTSGEKLFF.

The rearrangement joins TRBV24-1 to TRBJ2-1; 12 positions match TRBD2. This CDR3 region has 18 residues. Germline CDR1 is KGHDR and CDR2 is SFDVKD. Losses at the gene ends were 2 bases for V and 0 bases for J; bases not matched to a gene: 4. CDR3 in DNA: TGTGCCACCAGTGATTGGACTAGCGGGGAGAGCTCCTACAATGAGCAGTTCTTC. This codes for CATSDWTSGESSYNEQFF.

The chain joins TRBV6-1 to TRBJ2-2; 8 positions match TRBD1. V was clipped by 5 bases and J by 4 bases; unmatched bases: 3. The CDR3 has 14 residues. Germline V gene lookup returns CDR1 MNHNS and CDR2 SASEGT. In nucleotides, the CDR3 is TGTGCCAGCAGTCGAGGACAGGGCACCGGGGAGCTGTTTTTT. Translating gives CASSRGQGTGELFF.